The 27 T cell receptor beta chains below were found in one sample sequenced in a study of OX40 agonist ivuxolimab in advanced cancers. Library preparation was by the immunoSEQ multiplex PCR assay. TCRdb stores this immuneACCESS table with in-frame sequences only. Part of the clones is absent; in the studies checked, under half of the shortfall reflects unresolved V genes, and no reason is known for the rest. The sample data list 90,000 or so clones, and roughly 91% of these were observed just once. Around 2.7% of the sample rests with the top ten. The specimen was CD4+ or CD8+ T cells sorted from blood, collected in a trial of the OX40 agonist ivuxolimab. The receptors stem from an adult with an advanced solid tumor such as melanoma, head and neck, liver or kidney cancer.

The V and J genes are TRBV7-9 and TRBJ2-3; no definite D call. The CDR3 is made up of 12 amino acids. V was clipped by 3 bases and J by 5 bases, with 6 bases between them. Germline loops: CDR1 SEHNR, CDR2 FQNEAQ (reference sequence). The CDR3 loop reads CASSLVGDTQYF. The CDR3 nucleotides read TGTGCCAGCAGCTTGGTGGGAGATACGCAGTATTTT.

The V gene is TRBV6-6, the J gene TRBJ2-5; no clear D. Germline V gives CDR1 MNHNY, CDR2 SVGAGI (reference sequence). This CDR3 is 15 amino acids long. V shed 0 bases and J shed 4 bases, with 12 bases lying between them. CDR3 coding DNA: TGTGCCAGCAGTTACTCGACGAGACCAGGAGAGACCCAGTACTTC. Protein: CASSYSTRPGETQYF.

The CDR3 DNA reads TGTGCCACCAGCAGATCGGACAGGGGGTTAACTAATGAAAAACTGTTTTTT. Its protein product is CATSRSDRGLTNEKLFF. The chain employs TRBV15 and TRBJ1-4; the match to TRBD1 covers 10 bases. V dropped 2 bases and J dropped 1; count of bases not matched to a gene: 4. This CDR3 has 17 residues. The germline V gene encodes CDR1 LNHNV and CDR2 YYDKDF (reference sequence).

This clone was counted only a few times. The chain joins TRBV28 to TRBJ1-1; TRBD1 is a possible D gene (5 bases). With 7 bases removed from V and 5 bases from J, the gap between germline ends came to 11 bases. This CDR3 is 12 amino acids long. Germline V lookup: CDR1 MDHEN, CDR2 SYDVKM. CDR3 residues: CASIRQGTEAFF. CDR3 coding DNA: TGTGCCAGCATTCGCCAGGGTACTGAAGCTTTCTTT.

This chain connects TRBV11-1 to TRBJ2-7; no clear D. V was clipped by 1 base and J by 3 bases, with 10 bases between them. This CDR3 comprises 14 residues. Germline values: CDR1 SGHAT, CDR2 FQDESV (reference sequence). CDR3 amino acids: CASSLGRGVYEQYF. The CDR3 bases are TGTGCCAGCAGCTTAGGACGTGGGGTCTACGAGCAGTACTTC.

The genes are TRBV11-3 and TRBJ2-3; TRBD1 agrees at 9 bases. V lost 3 bases to trimming and J lost 3 bases; unmatched junction nucleotides: 4. Germline CDR1 and CDR2: SGHNT and YENEEA. The CDR3 sequence is 15 residues long. The CDR3 sequence: CASSFTGTGTDTQYF. CDR3 bases: TGTGCCAGCAGCTTTACCGGGACAGGGACAGATACGCAGTATTTT.

This chain connects TRBV6-5 to TRBJ1-4, with D uncertain. Trimming left V 2 bases short and J 5 bases short, with 6 bases between. This CDR3 is 13 amino acids long. Germline V CDR1 and CDR2: MNHEY, SVGAGI. CDR3 nucleotide sequence: TGTGCCAGCAGTTACGCGGGGAATGAAAAACTGTTTTTT. Translated, it gives CASSYAGNEKLFF.

The J gene is TRBJ1-5, the V gene TRBV4-3; D ambiguous. CDR3 length equals 13 residues. CDR1 and CDR2 (germline): LGHNA, YSLEER. V lost 3 bases, J lost 4 bases, and 7 bases lay in between. The CDR3 reads CASSQAGNQPQHF. The CDR3 bases are TGCGCCAGCAGCCAGGCTGGGAATCAGCCCCAGCATTTT.

The chain uses TRBV5-4 and TRBJ2-5; 12 bases map to TRBD2. Germline trimming cut 3 bases from V and 3 bases from J; bases unmatched to any gene: 3. CDR3 size: 15 residues. Germline V gene sequence: CDR1 SGHNT, CDR2 YYREEE (reference sequence). CDR3 residues: CASSSRLAGEETQYF. As DNA, the CDR3 is TGTGCCAGCAGCTCGAGACTAGCGGGAGAAGAGACCCAGTACTTC.

The V and J genes are TRBV6-1 and TRBJ1-1; the D is unclear. V was pared by 5 bases and J by 0 bases, with 10 bases between. This CDR3 spans 14 amino acids. Germline V lookup: CDR1 MNHNS, CDR2 SASEGT. The DNA of the CDR3 is TGTGCCAGCAGTTCGCCGGGAATGAACACTGAAGCTTTCTTT. Protein: CASSSPGMNTEAFF.

A note on this clone: At one end, the junction sequence differs from germline, possibly due to a read error. CDR3 loop: CASSPGGVETQYF. In nucleotides, the CDR3 is TGTGCTAGCAGCCCGGGGGGGGTGGAGACCCAGTACTTC. V and J are TRBV7-7 and TRBJ2-5; 8 bases line up with TRBD2. The V gene's germline CDR1 is SSHAT and CDR2 FNYEAQ (reference sequence). The CDR3 runs to 13 residues.

This clone was picked up one time. The chain employs TRBV5-1 and TRBJ2-1, with 12 bases that match TRBD2. The CDR3 spans 15 residues. The germline V gene has CDR1 SGHRS and CDR2 YFSETQ. After removal of 7 bases from V and 5 bases from J, the junction contained 7 bases not matched to a gene. The CDR3: CASGLTSGSNNEQFF. The CDR3 DNA reads TGCGCCAGCGGCCTGACTAGCGGGAGTAACAATGAGCAGTTCTTC.

This chain connects TRBV5-8 to TRBJ2-1, with 9 bases identical to TRBD1. V shed 4 bases and J 9 bases; nucleotides not matched to a gene: 8. The length of the CDR3 is 14 residues. The germline V gene encodes CDR1 SGHTS and CDR2 YDEGEE. CDR3 sequence: CASSVQGAAGEQFF. CDR3 nucleotides: TGTGCCAGCAGCGTACAGGGGGCCGCGGGTGAGCAGTTCTTC.

The J gene is TRBJ2-7, the V gene TRBV7-9, with 10 nucleotides matching TRBD1. This CDR3 comprises 12 residues. V lost 10 bases and J lost 6; bases outside the gene matches: 6. Germline CDR1 is SEHNR and CDR2 is FQNEAQ (reference sequence). Here the CDR3 reads CATEGQGPEQYF. The CDR3 bases are TGTGCCACCGAGGGACAGGGGCCCGAGCAGTACTTC.

The rearrangement links TRBV19 to TRBJ2-1; 11 bases align to TRBD2. The length of the CDR3 is 17 residues. V lost 6 bases to trimming and J lost 5 bases; unmatched junction nucleotides: 12. The germline V gene has CDR1 LNHDA and CDR2 SQIVND (reference sequence). Here the CDR3 DNA reads TGTGCCAGTAGACCACATGCCACTAGCGGGAGAAACAATGAGCAGTTCTTC. Amino acids: CASRPHATSGRNNEQFF.

The V and J genes are TRBV30 and TRBJ2-5; D ambiguous. The germline V and J ends were trimmed by 1 base and 3 bases, with 6 bases remaining between them. Germline V gives CDR1 GTSNPN, CDR2 SVGIG (reference sequence). This CDR3 is 12 amino acids long. The CDR3 DNA reads TGTGCCTGGAGTGGGCTAAAAGAGACCCAGTACTTC. The encoded protein is CAWSGLKETQYF.

This chain links TRBV30 with TRBJ1-2; 7 bases map to TRBD1. From germline, CDR1 is GTSNPN and CDR2 SVGIG (reference sequence). The CDR3 spans 14 residues. V shed 1 base and J 6 bases; nucleotides not matched to a gene: 8. The CDR3 DNA sequence: TGTGCCTGGAGTGCCGGGACAGATTCTCATGGCTACACCTTC. Its translation: CAWSAGTDSHGYTF. The variable domain in full, completed from reference TRBV30 and TRBJ1-2, reads SQTIHQWPATLVQPVGSPLSLECTVEGTSNPNLYWYRQAAGRGLQLLFYSVGIGQISSEVPQNLSASRPQDRQFILSSKKLLLSDSGFYLCAWSAGTDSHGYTFGSGTRLTVV.

The chain links TRBV9 to TRBJ2-1, with 14 bases identical to TRBD2. V lost 2 bases, J lost 8 bases, and 9 bases stayed unmatched. The CDR3 spans 17 residues. The germline V gene has CDR1 SGDLS and CDR2 YYNGEE. This CDR3 is CASSVGPGLAGVDEQFF. As DNA, the CDR3 is TGTGCCAGCAGCGTCGGACCGGGACTAGCGGGAGTCGATGAGCAGTTCTTC. Drawing the rest from reference TRBV9 and TRBJ2-1, the complete variable domain is DSGVTQTPKHLITATGQRVTLRCSPRSGDLSVYWYQQSLDQGLQFLIQYYNGEERAKGNILERFSAQQFPDLHSELNLSSLELGDSALYFCASSVGPGLAGVDEQFFGPGTRLTVL.

The chain couples TRBV5-1 to TRBJ2-3; D gene uncertain. The germline gives CDR1 SGHRS, CDR2 YFSETQ. V dropped 3 bases and J dropped 0 bases, with 11 bases sitting between them. The CDR3 is made up of 15 amino acids. CDR3 amino acids: CASSSQVPSTDTQYF. In DNA, the CDR3 is TGCGCCAGCAGCTCTCAGGTTCCTAGCACAGATACGCAGTATTTT.

This clone was observed a few times. The chain is built from TRBV19 and TRBJ1-3, with D uncertain. Germline assignment: CDR1 LNHDA and CDR2 SQIVND (reference sequence). The CDR3 sequence is 11 residues long. Trimming removed 7 bases at V and 7 bases at J, with 8 bases between. The CDR3 nucleotides read TGTGCCAGTATCGGTGTGAACACCATATATTTT. Translated: CASIGVNTIYF.

The chain is built from TRBV9 and TRBJ2-5; 7 bases are shared with TRBD1. Looked up from germline, CDR1 is SGDLS and CDR2 is YYNGEE. The CDR3 consists of 14 residues. J was trimmed by 5 bases and V by 3 bases; bases with no gene match: 7. The CDR3 bases are TGTGCCAGCAGCGCGACAGGGCTTGGGGAGACCCAGTACTTC. Its translation: CASSATGLGETQYF.

The chain employs TRBV4-1 and TRBJ2-7; TRBD2 matches at 10 bases. With 1 base clipped from V and 4 bases from J, the junction kept 7 bases outside the gene matches. The CDR3 has 16 amino acids. Germline values: CDR1 MGHRA, CDR2 YSYEKL. CDR3 region: CASSQGLAGVRYEQYF. The CDR3 region has the DNA TGCGCCAGCAGCCAAGGCCTAGCGGGAGTTCGGTACGAGCAGTACTTC.

The CDR3 reads CASLPSPSGNTIYF. The CDR3 nucleotides read TGTGCCAGCTTACCCTCCCCTTCTGGAAACACCATATATTTT. V gene TRBV18 combines with J gene TRBJ1-3; no definite D call. The CDR3 contains 14 residues. Between the trimmed V and J ends, which lost 7 bases and 1 base, there was a span of 11 bases. CDR1 and CDR2 (germline): KGHSH, LQKENI.

The chain employs TRBV7-2 and TRBJ2-2; TRBD2 is a possible D gene (5 bases). Germline V lookup: CDR1 SGHTA, CDR2 FQGNSA. The CDR3 spans 15 residues. V was shortened by 3 bases and J by 3 bases, with 11 bases between the two germline ends. The CDR3 region is CASSLGVRDTGELFF. The CDR3 DNA sequence: TGTGCCAGCAGCTTGGGAGTTAGGGACACCGGGGAGCTGTTTTTT.

The genes are TRBV27 and TRBJ2-6; D gene ambiguous. Trimming took 4 bases from V and 2 from J, leaving 9 bases between them. CDR3 size: 15 residues. CDR1 MNHEY and CDR2 SMNVEV come from the germline V gene (reference sequence). The chain's CDR3 is CASSSGATGANVLTF. Written as DNA, the CDR3 is TGTGCCAGCAGTTCTGGAGCCACTGGGGCCAACGTCCTGACTTTC.

The chain combines TRBV4-1 with TRBJ1-4; D not certain. The CDR3 sequence is 15 residues long. V lost 5 bases, J lost 8 bases, and 18 bases lay in between. Germline lookup yields CDR1 MGHRA and CDR2 YSYEKL. The CDR3 is CASSFQDAGREKLFF. CDR3 sequence (DNA): TGCGCCAGCAGCTTCCAAGACGCGGGTAGGGAAAAACTGTTTTTT.

This rearrangement joins TRBV7-2 to TRBJ2-5; 7 bases agree with TRBD1. The CDR3 spans 14 residues. The V segment lost 5 bases and the J segment 4 bases; nucleotides outside the gene matches: 7. CDR1 and CDR2 (germline): SGHTA, FQGNSA. The CDR3 DNA reads as TGTGCCAGCAGCGCCGGGACAGTGGGAGAGACCCAGTACTTC. It specifies CASSAGTVGETQYF.